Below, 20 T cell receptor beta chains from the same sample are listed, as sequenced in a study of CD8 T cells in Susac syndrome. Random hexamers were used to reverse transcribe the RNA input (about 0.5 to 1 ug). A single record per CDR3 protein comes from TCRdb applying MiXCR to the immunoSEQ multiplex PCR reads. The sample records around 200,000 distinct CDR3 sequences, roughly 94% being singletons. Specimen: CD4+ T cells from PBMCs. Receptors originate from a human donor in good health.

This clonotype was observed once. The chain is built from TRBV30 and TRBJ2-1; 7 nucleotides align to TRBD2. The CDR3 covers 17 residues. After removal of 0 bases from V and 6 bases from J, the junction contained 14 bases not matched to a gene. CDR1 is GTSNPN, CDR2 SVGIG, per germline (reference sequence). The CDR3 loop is CAWSVPPTSPRSNEQFF. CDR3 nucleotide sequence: TGTGCCTGGAGTGTCCCACCGACTAGCCCGAGATCCAATGAGCAGTTCTTC.

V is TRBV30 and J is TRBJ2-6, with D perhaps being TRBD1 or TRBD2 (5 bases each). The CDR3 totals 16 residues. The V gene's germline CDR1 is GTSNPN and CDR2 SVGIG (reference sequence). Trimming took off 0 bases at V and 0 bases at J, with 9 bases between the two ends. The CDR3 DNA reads TGTGCCTGGAGTGTAACGGGGCCCTCTGGGGCCAACGTCCTGACTTTC. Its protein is CAWSVTGPSGANVLTF. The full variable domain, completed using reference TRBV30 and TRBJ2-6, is SQTIHQWPATLVQPVGSPLSLECTVEGTSNPNLYWYRQAAGRGLQLLFYSVGIGQISSEVPQNLSASRPQDRQFILSSKKLLLSDSGFYLCAWSVTGPSGANVLTFGAGSRLTVL.

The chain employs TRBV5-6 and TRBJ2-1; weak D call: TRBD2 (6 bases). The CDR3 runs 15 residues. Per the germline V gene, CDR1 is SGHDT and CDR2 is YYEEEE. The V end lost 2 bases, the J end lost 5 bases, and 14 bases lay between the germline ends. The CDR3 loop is CASSLVGSVNNEQFF. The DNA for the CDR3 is TGTGCCAGCAGCTTAGTCGGGAGTGTCAACAATGAGCAGTTCTTC.

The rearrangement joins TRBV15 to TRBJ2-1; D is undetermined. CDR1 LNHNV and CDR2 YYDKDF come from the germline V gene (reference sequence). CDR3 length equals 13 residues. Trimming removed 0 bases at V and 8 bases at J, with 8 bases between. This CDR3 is CATSRDLVYEQFF. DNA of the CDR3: TGTGCCACCAGCAGAGATCTGGTGTATGAGCAGTTCTTC.

In nucleotides, the CDR3 is TGTGCCTGGAGTGTAGCCAGGCCGCAGGCTTTCTTT. It translates to CAWSVARPQAFF. The chain has TRBV30 and TRBJ1-1; no clear D gene. V was cut by 0 bases and J by 11 bases, with 13 bases left in between. This CDR3 region has 12 residues. Germline V gene lookup returns CDR1 GTSNPN and CDR2 SVGIG (reference sequence). Full variable domain (rest looked up from reference TRBV30 and TRBJ1-1): SQTIHQWPATLVQPVGSPLSLECTVEGTSNPNLYWYRQAAGRGLQLLFYSVGIGQISSEVPQNLSASRPQDRQFILSSKKLLLSDSGFYLCAWSVARPQAFFGQGTRLTVV.

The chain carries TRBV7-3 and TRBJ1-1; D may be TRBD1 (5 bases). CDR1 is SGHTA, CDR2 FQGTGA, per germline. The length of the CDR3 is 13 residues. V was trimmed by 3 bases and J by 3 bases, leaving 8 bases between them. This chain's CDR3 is CASSLGVDTEAFF. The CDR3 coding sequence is TGTGCCAGCAGCTTGGGGGTGGACACTGAAGCTTTCTTT.

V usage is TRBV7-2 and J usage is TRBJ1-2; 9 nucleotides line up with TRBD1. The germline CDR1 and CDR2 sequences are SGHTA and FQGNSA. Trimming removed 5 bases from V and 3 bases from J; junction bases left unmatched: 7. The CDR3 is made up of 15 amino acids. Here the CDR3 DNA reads TGTGCCAGCAGCCTGTGGACAGGGGCGGACTATGGCTACACCTTC. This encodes CASSLWTGADYGYTF.

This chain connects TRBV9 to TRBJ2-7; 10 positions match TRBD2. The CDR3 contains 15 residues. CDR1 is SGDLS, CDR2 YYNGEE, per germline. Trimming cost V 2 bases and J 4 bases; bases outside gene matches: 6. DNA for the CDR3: TGTGCCAGCAGCGTTGCTAGCGGGGGACCTTACGAGCAGTACTTC. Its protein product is CASSVASGGPYEQYF.

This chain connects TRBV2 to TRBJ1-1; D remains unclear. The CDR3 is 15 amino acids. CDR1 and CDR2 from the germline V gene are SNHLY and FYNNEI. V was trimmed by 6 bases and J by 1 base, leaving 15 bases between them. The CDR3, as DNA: TGTGCCAGCAGCGTCGAAATGAGTAGGAACACTGAAGCTTTCTTT. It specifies CASSVEMSRNTEAFF. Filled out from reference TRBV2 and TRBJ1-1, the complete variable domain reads EPEVTQTPSHQVTQMGQEVILRCVPISNHLYFYWYRQILGQKVEFLVSFYNNEISEKSEIFDDQFSVERPDGSNFTLKIRSTKLEDSAMYFCASSVEMSRNTEAFFGQGTRLTVV.

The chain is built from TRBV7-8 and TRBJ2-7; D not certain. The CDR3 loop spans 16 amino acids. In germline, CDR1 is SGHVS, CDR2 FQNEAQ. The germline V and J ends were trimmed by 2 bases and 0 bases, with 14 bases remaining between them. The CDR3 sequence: CASSLNPGLLSYEQYF. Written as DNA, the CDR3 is TGTGCCAGCAGCTTAAACCCCGGTCTTCTCTCCTACGAGCAGTACTTC.

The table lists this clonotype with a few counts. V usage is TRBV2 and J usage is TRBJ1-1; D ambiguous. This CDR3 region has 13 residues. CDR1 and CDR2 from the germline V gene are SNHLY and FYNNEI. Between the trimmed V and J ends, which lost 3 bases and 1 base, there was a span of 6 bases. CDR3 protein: CASSELENTEAFF. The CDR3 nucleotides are TGTGCCAGCAGTGAGTTAGAGAACACTGAAGCTTTCTTT.

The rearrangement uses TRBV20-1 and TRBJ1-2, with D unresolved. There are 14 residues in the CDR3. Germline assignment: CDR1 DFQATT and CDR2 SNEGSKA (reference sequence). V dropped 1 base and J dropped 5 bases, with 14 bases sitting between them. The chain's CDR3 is CSARVQAIQYGYTF. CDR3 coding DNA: TGCAGTGCTAGAGTCCAGGCTATCCAGTATGGCTACACCTTC.

The CDR3 DNA follows: TGTGCCACCAGCACTAAACCTCAGGGCACTGAAGCTTTCTTT. The encoded protein is CATSTKPQGTEAFF. V is TRBV15 and J is TRBJ1-1; tentative D call: TRBD1 (5 bases). CDR1 is LNHNV and CDR2 is YYDKDF in the germline V gene (reference sequence). This CDR3 contains 14 residues. Trimming removed 4 bases from V and 4 bases from J, with 13 bases in between.

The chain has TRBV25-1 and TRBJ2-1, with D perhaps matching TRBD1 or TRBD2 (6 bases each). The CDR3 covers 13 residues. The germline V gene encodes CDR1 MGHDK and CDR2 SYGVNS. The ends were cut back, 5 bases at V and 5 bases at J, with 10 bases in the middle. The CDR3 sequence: CASSFRGDNEQFF. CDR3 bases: TGTGCCAGCAGTTTTAGGGGGGACAATGAGCAGTTCTTC. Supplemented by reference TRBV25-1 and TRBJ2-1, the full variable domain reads EADIYQTPRYLVIGTGKKITLECSQTMGHDKMYWYQQDPGMELHLIHYSYGVNSTEKGDLSSESTVSRIRTEHFPLTLESARPSHTSQYLCASSFRGDNEQFFGPGTRLTVL.

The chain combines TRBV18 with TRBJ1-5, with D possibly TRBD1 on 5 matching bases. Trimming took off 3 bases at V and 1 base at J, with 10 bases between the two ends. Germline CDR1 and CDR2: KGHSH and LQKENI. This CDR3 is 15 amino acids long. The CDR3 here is CASSPRQSSNQPQHF. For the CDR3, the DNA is TGTGCCAGCTCACCGCGACAGTCAAGCAATCAGCCCCAGCATTTT. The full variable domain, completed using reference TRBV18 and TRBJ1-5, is NAGVMQNPRHLVRRRGQEARLRCSPMKGHSHVYWYRQLPEEGLKFMVYLQKENIIDESGMPKERFSAEFPKEGPSILRIQQVVRGDSAAYFCASSPRQSSNQPQHFGDGTRLSIL.

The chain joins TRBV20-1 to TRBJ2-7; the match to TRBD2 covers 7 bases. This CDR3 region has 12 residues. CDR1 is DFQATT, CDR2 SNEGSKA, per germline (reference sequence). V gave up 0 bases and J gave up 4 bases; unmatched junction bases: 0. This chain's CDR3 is CSAREREYEQYV. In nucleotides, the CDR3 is TGCAGTGCTAGAGAGCGGGAGTACGAGCAGTACGTC.

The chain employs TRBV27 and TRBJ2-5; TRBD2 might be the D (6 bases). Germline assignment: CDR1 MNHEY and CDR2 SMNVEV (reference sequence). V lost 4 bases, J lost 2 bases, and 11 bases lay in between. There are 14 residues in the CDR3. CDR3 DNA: TGTGCCAGCAGTTCTAGGGACTTTCAAGAGACCCAGTACTTC. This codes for CASSSRDFQETQYF.

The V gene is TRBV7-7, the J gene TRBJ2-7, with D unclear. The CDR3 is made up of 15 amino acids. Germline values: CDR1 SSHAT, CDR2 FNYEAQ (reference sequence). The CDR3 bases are TGTGCTAGCAGCCAGCCTGGCGGTACCTCCTACGAGCAGTACGTC. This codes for CASSQPGGTSYEQYV.

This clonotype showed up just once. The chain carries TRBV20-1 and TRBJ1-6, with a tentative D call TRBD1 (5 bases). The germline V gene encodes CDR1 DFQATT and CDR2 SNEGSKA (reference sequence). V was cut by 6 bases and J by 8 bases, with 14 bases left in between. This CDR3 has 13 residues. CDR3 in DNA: TGCAGTGCCCAGGGTCGAGCGGATTCACCCCTCCACTTT. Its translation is CSAQGRADSPLHF.

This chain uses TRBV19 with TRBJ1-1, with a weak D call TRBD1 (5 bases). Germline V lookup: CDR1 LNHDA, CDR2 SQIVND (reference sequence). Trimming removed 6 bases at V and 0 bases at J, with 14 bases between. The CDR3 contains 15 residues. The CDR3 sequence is CASSPPEGMNTEAFF. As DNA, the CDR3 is TGTGCCAGTAGCCCGCCGGAGGGGATGAACACTGAAGCTTTCTTT.